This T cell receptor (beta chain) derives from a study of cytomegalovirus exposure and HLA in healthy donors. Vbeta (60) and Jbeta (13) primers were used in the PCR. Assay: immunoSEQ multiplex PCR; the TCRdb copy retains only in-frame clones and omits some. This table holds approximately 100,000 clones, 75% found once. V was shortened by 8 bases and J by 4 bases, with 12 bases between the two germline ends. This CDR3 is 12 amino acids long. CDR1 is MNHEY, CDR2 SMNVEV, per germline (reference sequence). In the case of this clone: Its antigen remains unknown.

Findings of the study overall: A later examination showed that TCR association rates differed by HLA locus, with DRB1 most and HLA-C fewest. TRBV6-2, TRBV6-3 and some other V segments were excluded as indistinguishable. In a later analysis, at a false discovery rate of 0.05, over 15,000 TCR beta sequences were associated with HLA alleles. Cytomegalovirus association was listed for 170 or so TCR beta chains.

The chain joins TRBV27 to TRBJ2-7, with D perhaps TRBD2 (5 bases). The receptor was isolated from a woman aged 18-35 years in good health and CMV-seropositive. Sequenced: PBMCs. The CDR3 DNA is TGTGCCAGCGGCTTCGGGGAGTACGAGCAGTACTTC. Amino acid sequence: CASGFGEYEQYF.